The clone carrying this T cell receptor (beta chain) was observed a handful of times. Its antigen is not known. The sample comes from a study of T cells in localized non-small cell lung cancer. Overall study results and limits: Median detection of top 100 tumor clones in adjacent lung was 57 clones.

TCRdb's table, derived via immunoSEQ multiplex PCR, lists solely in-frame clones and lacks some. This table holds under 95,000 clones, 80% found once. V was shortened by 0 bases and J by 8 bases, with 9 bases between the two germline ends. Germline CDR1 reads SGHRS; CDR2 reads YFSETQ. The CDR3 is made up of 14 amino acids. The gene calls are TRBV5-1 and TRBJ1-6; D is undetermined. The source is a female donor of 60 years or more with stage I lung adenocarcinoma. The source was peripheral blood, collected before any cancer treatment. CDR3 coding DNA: TGCGCCAGCAGCTTGGCCTTGGGAGATTCACCCCTCCACTTT. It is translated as CASSLALGDSPLHF.